This paragraph reports one T cell receptor (beta chain). This record belongs to a study of control samples from healthy donors and cancer patients. Assay used: immunoSEQ multiplex PCR; TCRdb lists only in-frame clones, some missing. In the table there are some 140,000 clones, about 85% of which are singletons. The CDR3 consists of 14 residues. The V gene lost 5 bases and the J gene lost 5 bases, with 15 bases spanning the gap. Looked up from germline, CDR1 is LNHDA and CDR2 is SQIVND (reference sequence). Sequencing used blood. The chain combines TRBV19 with TRBJ2-5, with D tentatively TRBD2 (7 bases). The TCR originated in a woman aged 25-40 years in good health. The CDR3 DNA reads TGTGCCAGTAGTGGGAGGGGGGGCGTGGAGACCCAGTACTTC. Encoded protein: CASSGRGGVETQYF.